These 25 T cell receptor beta chains originate from one sample sequenced in a study of T cell repertoires in cytomegalovirus infection. The antigens these receptors bind are not known. TCRdb analysed the reads with MiXCR anew, one entry per CDR3 protein. The top ten hold around a sixth of the sample, which has hundreds of thousands of distinct CDR3 sequences, 30% to 35% seen once. The specimen was cultured PBMCs, collected from culture after CMV antigen stimulation. These receptors were collected from a human donor in good health (CMV status not recorded). Some clones in this sample may be carry-over from other donors' samples.

This clonotype was seen more than once but under ten times. In DNA form, the CDR3 reads TGTGCCAGCAGCCTTTTCACCGGGACTGGCTACAATGAGCAGTTCTTC. It is translated as CASSLFTGTGYNEQFF. This chain joins TRBV7-2 and TRBJ2-1; a weak D match, TRBD2 (6 bases). Per the germline V gene, CDR1 is SGHTA and CDR2 is FQGNSA. The CDR3 is made up of 16 amino acids. Trimming took 5 bases from V and 3 from J, leaving 17 bases between them.

In DNA, the CDR3 is TGTGCCAGCAGCTTCTCCGGGACAGGGTCACGACAGCCCCAGCATTTT. It is translated as CASSFSGTGSRQPQHF. The J gene is TRBJ1-5, the V gene TRBV5-6, with TRBD1 matching 9 bases. V lost 2 bases, J lost 7 bases, and 10 bases stayed unmatched. The CDR3 is made up of 16 amino acids. The germline gives CDR1 SGHDT, CDR2 YYEEEE.

The chain employs TRBV7-8 and TRBJ2-1; 7 nucleotides match TRBD2. This CDR3 has 16 amino acids. The J segment lost 6 bases and the V segment lost 4 bases, leaving 12 bases of the junction unmatched. CDR1 SGHVS and CDR2 FQNEAQ come from the germline V gene. CDR3 residues: CASSSPRLAQGNEQFF. The CDR3 DNA sequence: TGTGCCAGCAGCTCACCCCGACTAGCCCAAGGCAATGAGCAGTTCTTC.

This clonotype has more than one count but fewer than ten. This sequence joins TRBV7-9 and TRBJ2-1; D remains ambiguous. With 5 bases removed from V and 7 bases from J, the gap between germline ends came to 9 bases. Germline CDR1 SEHNR, CDR2 FQNEAQ (reference sequence). The CDR3 runs to 12 residues. CDR3 amino acids: CASSPLPNEQFF. DNA of the CDR3: TGTGCCAGCAGCCCACTACCTAATGAGCAGTTCTTC.

The chain uses TRBV6-1 and TRBJ1-5; D not certain. The CDR3 spans 18 residues. Trimming pared 6 bases from V and 5 bases from J, leaving 26 bases between. Germline V CDR1 and CDR2: MNHNS, SASEGT. The CDR3 region is CASSSEESPLSPHQPQHF. CDR3 nucleotides: TGTGCCAGCAGCTCCGAGGAGTCGCCGCTATCCCCGCATCAGCCCCAGCATTTT.

This clonotype has ten or more counts. This chain links TRBV7-2 with TRBJ1-4; D might be TRBD1 (5 bases). The V and J ends lost 3 bases and 4 bases respectively, with 9 bases between them. The length of the CDR3 is 14 residues. Per the germline V gene, CDR1 is SGHTA and CDR2 is FQGNSA. Here the CDR3 DNA reads TGTGCCAGCAGCTTCCGGGACGGTAATGAAAAACTGTTTTTT. Translated: CASSFRDGNEKLFF.

The rearrangement joins TRBV27 to TRBJ2-5, with D perhaps given as TRBD1 or TRBD2 (7 bases each). Germline loops: CDR1 MNHEY, CDR2 SMNVEV (reference sequence). V lost 4 bases, J lost 4 bases, and 22 bases lay in between. The CDR3 is 17 amino acids. CDR3 in DNA: TGTGCCAGCAGTTCAGACGAGCGACAGGGAGGGGTAGAGACCCAGTACTTC. This sequence encodes CASSSDERQGGVETQYF.

The chain is built from TRBV5-1 and TRBJ2-7; possible D gene TRBD2, 6 bases. Germline values: CDR1 SGHRS, CDR2 YFSETQ. The CDR3 is made up of 16 amino acids. V was clipped by 4 bases and J by 7 bases, with 24 bases between them. CDR3 bases: TGCGCCAGCAGCCTGGGTCCGAGCGGGTCGGTGAGAGAGCAGTACTTC. It specifies CASSLGPSGSVREQYF.

The chain combines TRBV20-1 with TRBJ2-5, with 12 positions matching TRBD2. The V segment lost 6 bases and the J segment 2 bases; nucleotides outside the gene matches: 13. Germline V gene lookup returns CDR1 DFQATT and CDR2 SNEGSKA (reference sequence). The CDR3 loop spans 17 amino acids. As DNA, the CDR3 is TGCAGTGCATTCCTAGCGGGAGGGCCGCGGGGGCAAGAGACCCAGTACTTC. Translating gives CSAFLAGGPRGQETQYF.

The V call is TRBV7-4, the J call TRBJ1-1, with 7 nucleotides matching TRBD1. Germline values: CDR1 SGHVT, CDR2 SQSDAQ. The CDR3 runs to 14 residues. V lost 5 bases and J lost 5; bases outside the gene matches: 8. The CDR3 nucleotides read TGTGCCAGCAGCGTACAGGGGCAGAGGACTGAAGCTTTCTTT. This sequence encodes CASSVQGQRTEAFF.

The sample holds a few counts of this clonotype. The chain has TRBV12-3 or TRBV12-4 and TRBJ1-2; possible D gene TRBD1, 5 bases. V was shortened by 6 bases and J by 0 bases, with 20 bases between the two germline ends. The CDR3 is 17 amino acids. Written as DNA, the CDR3 is TGTGCCAGCAGGAGATCCGGACGGGACTGGACTAACTATGGCTACACCTTC. Translating it yields CASRRSGRDWTNYGYTF.

CDR3 sequence: CASSSLGGGYGYTF. Written as DNA, the CDR3 is TGTGCCAGCAGTTCCTTAGGGGGCGGCTATGGCTACACCTTC. The rearrangement uses TRBV6-5 and TRBJ1-2; 7 nucleotides align to TRBD1. In germline, CDR1 is MNHEY, CDR2 SVGAGI. This CDR3 has 14 residues. The J segment lost 4 bases and the V segment lost 4 bases, leaving 6 bases of the junction unmatched.

This chain links TRBV7-2 with TRBJ2-2; 10 bases are a match to TRBD2. The CDR3 is 19 amino acids. The J segment lost 1 base and the V segment lost 5 bases, leaving 13 bases of the junction unmatched. CDR1 is SGHTA, CDR2 FQGNSA, per germline. CDR3 loop: CASSRSPRAGGGNTGELFF. CDR3 nucleotides: TGTGCCAGCAGCCGGTCCCCCAGAGCGGGAGGGGGGAACACCGGGGAGCTGTTTTTT.

The chain links TRBV25-1 to TRBJ2-1; 8 nucleotides line up with TRBD2. The CDR3 has 14 amino acids. The germline V gene encodes CDR1 MGHDK and CDR2 SYGVNS. The ends lost 8 bases at V and 2 bases at J; junction bases unmatched: 5. In DNA, the CDR3 is TGTGCCAGCGTTACTAGCGGCGCCTACAATGAGCAGTTCTTC. Its translation: CASVTSGAYNEQFF.

The gene calls are TRBV3-1 and TRBJ2-1, with D tentatively TRBD2 (5 bases). Looked up from germline, CDR1 is LGHDT and CDR2 is YNNKEL (reference sequence). This CDR3 is built from 13 residues. Between the trimmed V and J ends, which lost 4 bases and 13 bases, there was a span of 17 bases. The CDR3 sequence: CASSPSRVLAQFF. As DNA, the CDR3 is TGTGCCAGCAGCCCTTCGAGGGTCCTAGCCCAGTTCTTC.

This clonotype showed up just a few times. V and J are TRBV2 and TRBJ2-3; a possible D gene is TRBD2 (5 bases). The V end lost 7 bases, the J end lost 1 base, and 15 bases lay between the germline ends. The CDR3 spans 15 residues. The germline gives CDR1 SNHLY, CDR2 FYNNEI. CDR3 sequence: CASTLTWGGTDTQYF. CDR3 in DNA: TGTGCCAGCACCCTGACCTGGGGAGGCACAGATACGCAGTATTTT.

This clonotype occurred a few times. J is TRBJ2-3 and V is TRBV6-5; D may be TRBD1 (5 bases). In germline, CDR1 is MNHEY, CDR2 SVGAGI. The CDR3 contains 15 residues. V was cut by 2 bases and J by 0 bases, with 9 bases left in between. The CDR3 nucleotides read TGTGCCAGCAGTTACCGGACAACTAGCACAGATACGCAGTATTTT. Its protein is CASSYRTTSTDTQYF.

CDR3 loop: CASSWTTLGAQYF. CDR3 DNA: TGTGCCAGCAGTTGGACAACCCTTGGAGCCCAGTACTTC. V usage is TRBV6-6 and J usage is TRBJ2-5; D is possibly TRBD1 (5 bases). V shed 4 bases and J shed 9 bases, with 15 bases lying between them. This CDR3 is built from 13 residues. Germline V gene sequence: CDR1 MNHNY, CDR2 SVGAGI (reference sequence).

This clonotype was seen ten or more times. The rearrangement uses TRBV7-2 and TRBJ1-4; perhaps TRBD1 as D (6 bases). In germline, CDR1 is SGHTA, CDR2 FQGNSA. The CDR3 is 15 residues long. V gave up 1 base and J gave up 8 bases, with 14 bases separating them. The chain's CDR3 is CASSLVWGAEEKLFF. CDR3 DNA: TGTGCCAGCAGCTTAGTCTGGGGGGCAGAGGAAAAACTGTTTTTT.

This chain joins TRBV6-1 and TRBJ1-2; possible D gene TRBD1, 6 bases. The CDR3 covers 14 residues. Between the trimmed V and J ends, which lost 3 bases and 4 bases, there was a span of 12 bases. CDR1 and CDR2 from the germline V gene are MNHNS and SASEGT. CDR3 nucleotide sequence: TGTGCCAGCAGTGACCAGGGGTCCGCCTATGGCTACACCTTC. Residues: CASSDQGSAYGYTF.

The rearrangement links TRBV20-1 to TRBJ2-3, with 7 bases fitting TRBD2. Trimming took 6 bases from V and 2 from J; bases not matched to a gene: 11. Germline V gene data show CDR1 as DFQATT and CDR2 as SNEGSKA (reference sequence). The CDR3 contains 15 residues. The DNA for the CDR3 is TGCAGTGCATCACGCAGCGGGACCCCCACAGATACGCAGTATTTT. This encodes CSASRSGTPTDTQYF.

The V and J genes are TRBV4-1 and TRBJ2-2; the D is unclear. V was pared by 0 bases and J by 6 bases, with 5 bases between. The CDR3 totals 13 residues. Germline CDR1 is MGHRA and CDR2 is YSYEKL. CDR3 loop: CASSQEWAGELFF. In nucleotides, the CDR3 is TGCGCCAGCAGCCAAGAGTGGGCCGGGGAGCTGTTTTTT.

The V call is TRBV20-1, the J call TRBJ2-3; perhaps TRBD2 as D (5 bases). Germline V CDR1 and CDR2: DFQATT, SNEGSKA (reference sequence). This CDR3 region has 11 residues. The CDR3 loop is CRTGSTDTQYF. CDR3 DNA sequence: TGCAGAACGGGAAGCACAGATACGCAGTATTTT.

V gene TRBV7-8 combines with J gene TRBJ2-3; D uncertain. The CDR3 is 13 amino acids. V was shortened by 6 bases and J by 6 bases, with 13 bases between the two germline ends. Germline V gene data show CDR1 as SGHVS and CDR2 as FQNEAQ. In DNA form, the CDR3 reads TGTGCCAGCAGGCCTCGAGAACGGGATACGCAGTATTTT. Its translation: CASRPRERDTQYF.

This chain connects TRBV5-1 to TRBJ1-1; D might be TRBD1 (5 bases). There are 15 residues in the CDR3. V lost 5 bases, J lost 7 bases, and 21 bases lay in between. From germline, CDR1 is SGHRS and CDR2 YFSETQ. The CDR3 bases are TGCGCCAGCAGATTATATGGGACCCTAGAGGGTGAAGCTTTCTTT. Its protein product is CASRLYGTLEGEAFF.